This TCR beta chain was profiled in a study of cytotoxic CD8 clonotypes in ibrutinib-treated CLL. With regard to this clone: Its antigen remains unidentified.

Sequencing was performed with immunoSEQ multiplex PCR; in TCRdb, only in-frame clones are kept and a portion is missing. The sample lists fewer than 25,000 clones; around 72% were seen once. J was trimmed by 0 bases and V by 6 bases; bases with no gene match: 4. Per the germline V gene, CDR1 is MNHEY and CDR2 is SVGAGI. The CDR3 sequence is 14 residues long. Study-level findings and limits: Clonality rose at ibrutinib response and fell back toward baseline at progression. Public clonotypes, found uncommonly, either contracted or stayed stable on treatment.

This chain connects TRBV6-5 to TRBJ1-1; 7 positions agree with TRBD1. Material: PBMCs, obtained before ibrutinib treatment. The sequence came from a human donor with chronic lymphocytic leukemia. CDR3 sequence reads: CASSEDRVNTEAFF. Written as DNA, the CDR3 is TGTGCCAGCAGCGAAGACAGGGTGAACACTGAAGCTTTCTTT.